The TCR beta chain described here comes from a study of beta chain features in type 1 diabetes. The overall study: Age, gender and cell yields were alike across patients and healthy donors.

Germline V gene data show CDR1 as SGHTA and CDR2 as FQGTGA. Trimming removed 5 bases from V and 3 bases from J, with 17 bases in between. The CDR3 is made up of 16 amino acids. Reverse transcription of all isolated RNA meant that expressed TCRB transcripts were sequenced. Only in-frame clones appear in the TCRdb table, and some are missing; sequencing was by immunoSEQ multiplex PCR. The table records about 930,000 clones, under 20% of them present only once. Overall study findings and caveats: Among all four CD4+ subsets, Type 1 diabetes patients had TCRB CDR3s that were moderately but significantly shorter. Any role of HLA type in TCRB rearrangement remained unresolved here.

Via the markers CD45RO/CCR7/CD25/CD127/CD95/CD27, stem cell-like memory, regulatory, central memory and naive CD4+ cells were sorted. This clone was seen a handful of times. Its antigen is not known. V and J are TRBV7-3 and TRBJ1-3, with D possibly TRBD1 on 6 matching bases. The origin of this receptor is a woman under 30 in good health. Sample: naive CD4+ T cells from blood. Here the CDR3 reads CASSPTGGRGGNTIYF. CDR3 coding DNA: TGTGCCAGCAGCCCTACGGGGGGCAGGGGTGGAAACACCATATATTTT.